This T cell receptor beta chain was documented in a study of human thymus T cells. This table comes from immunoSEQ multiplex PCR, and its TCRdb copy is limited to in-frame clones, with some not included. This repertoire shows around 130,000 clones, around 95% found once; its top ten account for around 0.025%. Overall study results and limits: Unrelated individuals had highly overlapping thymic repertoires, as reported in related research.

Thymus tissue for the work was resected from patients undergoing corrective heart surgery. CDR3 length equals 15 residues. V was clipped by 4 bases and J by 5 bases; unmatched bases: 5. CDR1 LGHNA and CDR2 YSLEER come from the germline V gene. On this clone itself: Its antigen is as yet unknown.

The chain combines TRBV4-3 with TRBJ2-3; TRBD1 matches 11 bases. Sequenced sample: thymus tissue. The TCR originated in a boy under two years old with a congenital heart defect but otherwise immunologically healthy. CDR3: CASSRRTGGLDTQYF. CDR3 coding DNA: TGCGCCAGCAGCCGCCGGACAGGGGGCCTAGATACGCAGTATTTT.